This record looks at one T cell receptor (beta chain) sequence and its context. Its antigen is still unknown. Germline lookup yields CDR1 MDHEN and CDR2 SYDVKM. Between the trimmed V and J ends, which lost 3 bases and 4 bases, there was a span of 7 bases. CDR3 length equals 12 residues. One heparinised blood draw averaging about 120 mL was given by each donor. CD45RO/CCR7/CD25/CD127/CD95/CD27 separated CD4+ naive, central memory, regulatory and stem cell-like memory cells by sorting. The data derive from a study of beta chain features in type 1 diabetes. For the study at large: What patients shared with healthy donors was a similar profile of age, gender and cell yields.

Study observations and caveats: Moderate but significant shortening of TCRB CDR3s was recorded in all four CD4+ subsets from Type 1 diabetes patients.

The entirety of the isolated RNA underwent reverse transcription, so expressed TCRB transcripts were sequenced. Sequencing used immunoSEQ multiplex PCR; TCRdb keeps in-frame clones, though not all of them. Altogether some 640,000 clones are present, over 12% being singletons, with the ten largest covering around 0.04%. Sequenced input: naive CD4+ T cells from blood. This chain uses TRBV28 with TRBJ2-7; D remains ambiguous. The receptor was derived from a man younger than 35 with type 1 diabetes. The CDR3 DNA is TGTGCCAGCAGTTTTTCGTGGTACGAGCAGTACTTC. Translating it yields CASSFSWYEQYF.